The present entry profiles one TCR beta chain with its context. Its antigen is currently unknown. These donors counted as nominally healthy when sampled, but unrecorded immune exposures were likely. V lost 2 bases and J lost 7, with 15 bases in between. Germline CDR1 is SEHNR and CDR2 is FQNEAQ (reference sequence). The CDR3 covers 15 residues. The data are from a study of cytomegalovirus exposure and HLA in healthy donors. In the study overall: Inside one of the first data releases sat tens of millions of unique TCRs taken from HLA-typed donors. Membership in the Caucasian-associated ancestry cluster was found for about four fifths of 350 to 450 genotyped donors. Findings and limits, study-wide: Being indistinguishable, some V segments were excluded, TRBV6-2 and TRBV6-3 among them.

PCR primers comprised 60 Vbeta and 13 Jbeta primers. The repertoire was sequenced with immunoSEQ multiplex PCR; TCRdb's copy has only in-frame clones and lacks some. The data contain 100,000 to 150,000 clones, 77% of them seen just once; the ten biggest clones take up approximately 6.3%. The sequence came from a man between 18 and 29 years old in good health and CMV-seropositive. The material sequenced was PBMCs. The rearrangement joins TRBV7-9 to TRBJ2-1, with TRBD1 as a possible D gene (5 bases). The CDR3 spells CASSLTSPGWNEQFF. DNA of the CDR3: TGTGCCAGCAGCTTAACCTCCCCAGGGTGGAATGAGCAGTTCTTC.